Each of the 26 T cell receptor beta chains below was sequenced from the same sample in a study of PD-1 blockade in classical Hodgkin lymphoma. Time point indicated: cycle 4 day 1 (C4D1), after more than five weeks of nivolumab. Autologous stem cell transplantation was followed by relapse in every patient, and brentuximab vedotin exposure varied. Generated by immunoSEQ multiplex PCR, the TCRdb table keeps only in-frame clones and is missing some. This sample yields some 96,000 clones, of which around 93% are seen a single time; 1.5% to 2.5% belongs to the top ten. The specimen comprised peripheral blood mononuclear cells (PBMCs), sampled before the fourth cycle of nivolumab. These receptors originate from a human donor with classical Hodgkin lymphoma.

This clone was detected once. CDR3 sequence: CASSKSRWPITGNTIYF. As DNA, the CDR3 is TGTGCCAGCAGCAAAAGTAGGTGGCCCATCACTGGAAACACCATATATTTT. The J gene is TRBJ1-3, the V gene TRBV21-1. TRBV21-1 is given as a pseudogene. This CDR3 spans 17 amino acids.

The chain joins TRBV5-1 to TRBJ2-3; the match to TRBD2 covers 9 bases. The CDR3 covers 15 residues. V shed 4 bases, J shed 2 bases, and the junction held 5 bases outside the gene matches. Germline values: CDR1 SGHRS, CDR2 YFSETQ. CDR3 loop: CASSTGTSNTDTQYF. DNA for the CDR3: TGCGCCAGCAGCACAGGGACTAGCAACACAGATACGCAGTATTTT.

Worth noting for this clone: This CDR3 is also generated by other DNA sequences in the sample. The V gene is TRBV5-1, the J gene TRBJ2-5, with D uncertain. The CDR3 covers 11 residues. Germline V CDR1 and CDR2: SGHRS, YFSETQ. With 3 bases removed from V and 2 bases from J, the gap between germline ends came to 2 bases. The CDR3 loop reads CASSSQETQYF. The CDR3 coding sequence is TGCGCCAGCAGCTCGCAAGAGACCCAGTACTTC. The variable domain in full, completed from reference TRBV5-1 and TRBJ2-5, reads KAGVTQTPRYLIKTRGQQVTLSCSPISGHRSVSWYQQTPGQGLQFLFEYFSETQRNKGNFPGRFSGRQFSNSRSEMNVSTLELGDSALYLCASSSQETQYFGPGTRLLVL.

The chain uses TRBV19 and TRBJ1-5; perhaps TRBD1 as D (6 bases). There are 15 residues in the CDR3. V was shortened by 2 bases and J by 9 bases, with 17 bases between the two germline ends. The germline CDR1 and CDR2 sequences are LNHDA and SQIVND (reference sequence). CDR3 loop: CASSIREGGGWPQHF. As DNA, the CDR3 is TGTGCCAGTAGTATAAGGGAAGGGGGAGGGTGGCCCCAGCATTTT.

The chain couples TRBV30 to TRBJ1-5, with D possibly TRBD1 on 5 matching bases. Trimming pared 3 bases from V and 6 bases from J, leaving 15 bases between. The germline CDR1 and CDR2 sequences are GTSNPN and SVGIG (reference sequence). The CDR3 runs 14 residues. DNA of the CDR3: TGTGCCTGGAGCGAGGGACGTAGGGGTCAGCCCCAGCATTTT. Amino acids: CAWSEGRRGQPQHF.

This sequence joins TRBV6-4 and TRBJ1-5; D may be TRBD1 (5 bases). The CDR3 contains 14 residues. Per germline, CDR1 MRHNA and CDR2 SNTAGT. V was cut by 6 bases and J by 2 bases, with 11 bases left in between. CDR3 protein: CASSRDGGNQPQHF. Written as DNA, the CDR3 is TGTGCCAGCAGCAGGGACGGGGGCAATCAGCCCCAGCATTTT.

This clone was counted a single time. The chain combines TRBV6-1 with TRBJ1-2; no firm D call. Germline V gene data show CDR1 as MNHNS and CDR2 as SASEGT. The CDR3 contains 15 residues. V was cut by 6 bases and J by 0 bases, with 14 bases left in between. DNA for the CDR3: TGTGCCAGCAGGGGATGGGTCGGCTCTAACTATGGCTACACCTTC. As protein: CASRGWVGSNYGYTF.

This chain links TRBV2 with TRBJ2-5, with a tentative D call TRBD2 (5 bases). Trimming removed 4 bases from V and 2 bases from J, with 14 bases in between. Looked up from germline, CDR1 is SNHLY and CDR2 is FYNNEI. The CDR3 extends over 15 amino acids. CDR3 amino acids: CASSARGLVQETQYF. DNA of the CDR3: TGTGCCAGCAGTGCCCGCGGGTTGGTTCAAGAGACCCAGTACTTC.

The chain combines TRBV6-1 with TRBJ1-1, with D possibly matching TRBD1 (6 bases). The V end was cut by 2 bases, the J end by 0 bases, with 22 bases between. There are 19 residues in the CDR3. Per the germline V gene, CDR1 is MNHNS and CDR2 is SASEGT. CDR3 in amino acids: CASSENVYSMDSLNTEAFF. DNA for the CDR3: TGTGCCAGCAGTGAAAACGTTTACTCTATGGACAGTTTGAACACTGAAGCTTTCTTT.

This rearrangement joins TRBV28 to TRBJ1-1, with a weak D call TRBD1 (5 bases). Trimming took 2 bases from V and 6 from J, leaving 19 bases between them. Per germline, CDR1 MDHEN and CDR2 SYDVKM. The CDR3 runs to 16 residues. Here the CDR3 DNA reads TGTGCCAGCAGTTTAGCCGAGGGACGGATGAATTCTGAAGCTTTCTTT. Encoded protein: CASSLAEGRMNSEAFF.

The chain carries TRBV19 and TRBJ1-1; D ambiguous. The CDR3 totals 13 residues. Germline V lookup: CDR1 LNHDA, CDR2 SQIVND (reference sequence). Trimming shortened V by 0 bases and J by 3 bases, and 5 bases separated the two germline ends. CDR3 in DNA: TGTGCCAGTAGTATAGATACGGACACTGAAGCTTTCTTT. Translating gives CASSIDTDTEAFF.

The V gene is TRBV29-1, the J gene TRBJ1-5, with D perhaps TRBD1 (5 bases). The CDR3 contains 13 residues. CDR1 and CDR2 from the germline V gene are SQVTM and ANQGSEA. V lost 4 bases and J 4 bases, leaving 11 bases between the germline ends. The CDR3 reads CSVGRGLNQPQHF. The CDR3 DNA follows: TGCAGCGTTGGACGGGGGTTAAATCAGCCCCAGCATTTT.

Remarks on this clone: This same CDR3 is encoded by further DNA sequences in the sample. The CDR3 bases are TGTGCCAGCAGTTTCGGTGGATCCTACGAGCAGTACTTC. Translating it yields CASSFGGSYEQYF. The chain couples TRBV27 to TRBJ2-7; D is undetermined. CDR1 MNHEY and CDR2 SMNVEV come from the germline V gene (reference sequence). The germline V and J ends were trimmed by 3 bases and 1 base, with 7 bases remaining between them. The CDR3 runs to 13 residues.

The chain joins TRBV9 to TRBJ2-7; possible D gene TRBD2, 6 bases. Per the germline V gene, CDR1 is SGDLS and CDR2 is YYNGEE. The CDR3 is made up of 14 amino acids. Trimming removed 3 bases from V and 5 bases from J, with 15 bases in between. The CDR3 nucleotides are TGTGCCAGCAGCGGCGGGACGTCGGGGGACGAGCAGTACTTC. It yields the protein CASSGGTSGDEQYF.

V gene TRBV27 combines with J gene TRBJ2-7, with D uncertain. The CDR3 loop spans 15 amino acids. V was pared by 2 bases and J by 2 bases, with 13 bases between. The germline gives CDR1 MNHEY, CDR2 SMNVEV (reference sequence). The CDR3 protein is CASSLRDPGTYEQYF. CDR3 in DNA: TGTGCCAGCAGTTTACGAGACCCGGGCACCTACGAGCAGTACTTC.

The CDR3 is CASRTTSGRAGELFF. CDR3 coding DNA: TGTGCCAGCAGAACCACTAGCGGGAGGGCCGGGGAGCTGTTTTTT. The chain links TRBV2 to TRBJ2-2; TRBD2 agrees at 13 bases. CDR1 and CDR2 (germline): SNHLY, FYNNEI. The V segment lost 6 bases and the J segment 6 bases; nucleotides outside the gene matches: 4. This CDR3 is built from 15 residues.

The chain combines TRBV5-8 with TRBJ1-1, with TRBD1 as a possible D gene (5 bases). V lost 1 base, J lost 5 bases, and 24 bases lay in between. Germline V lookup: CDR1 SGHTS, CDR2 YDEGEE. This CDR3 region has 18 residues. Here the CDR3 reads CASSLREMPRASFTEAFF. Here the CDR3 DNA reads TGTGCCAGCAGCTTGAGGGAGATGCCCAGGGCTTCCTTTACTGAAGCTTTCTTT.

This clone was observed a single time. This chain joins TRBV6-1 and TRBJ2-5; D possibly corresponds to TRBD1 (5 bases). CDR1 MNHNS and CDR2 SASEGT come from the germline V gene. The CDR3 runs to 15 residues. The V end was cut by 4 bases, the J end by 4 bases, with 16 bases between. CDR3 amino acids: CASSVRQNLPETQYF. In DNA form, the CDR3 reads TGTGCCAGCAGTGTAAGACAGAACCTCCCAGAGACCCAGTACTTC.

This chain links TRBV15 with TRBJ1-4; a possible D gene is TRBD1 (5 bases). The germline V and J ends were trimmed by 3 bases and 3 bases, with 8 bases remaining between them. The CDR3 is 14 amino acids. The germline CDR1 and CDR2 sequences are LNHNV and YYDKDF (reference sequence). CDR3 coding DNA: TGTGCCACCAGCAGCGGGGGGTCTAATGAAAAACTGTTTTTT. This gives the protein CATSSGGSNEKLFF. The full variable domain, completed using reference TRBV15 and TRBJ1-4, is DAMVIQNPRYQVTQFGKPVTLSCSQTLNHNVMYWYQQKSSQAPKLLFHYYDKDFNNEADTPDNFQSRRPNTSFCFLDIRSPGLGDTAMYLCATSSGGSNEKLFFGSGTQLSVL.

The J gene is TRBJ1-2, the V gene TRBV28; 7 positions match TRBD1. Trimming cost V 7 bases and J 4 bases; bases outside gene matches: 9. The V gene's germline CDR1 is MDHEN and CDR2 SYDVKM. The CDR3 has 14 amino acids. CDR3 nucleotide sequence: TGTGCCAGCAACACCCAGGGGGGAGGCTATGGCTACACCTTC. This codes for CASNTQGGGYGYTF.

The chain is built from TRBV28 and TRBJ2-1; the match to TRBD2 covers 9 bases. Germline V gene data show CDR1 as MDHEN and CDR2 as SYDVKM. This CDR3 has 19 amino acids. The V and J ends lost 7 bases and 1 base, in that order; junction bases with no gene match: 17. Here the CDR3 DNA reads TGTGCCAGCATCGGGGCGGGTAGCGGGAGTTTAAAATCCTACAATGAGCAGTTCTTC. Residues: CASIGAGSGSLKSYNEQFF.

The chain joins TRBV15 to TRBJ2-7; D perhaps matches TRBD1 (5 bases). This CDR3 has 14 amino acids. The V end was cut by 5 bases, the J end by 3 bases, with 14 bases between. Per the germline V gene, CDR1 is LNHNV and CDR2 is YYDKDF (reference sequence). CDR3 loop: CATSHGQLGYEQYF. The CDR3 bases are TGTGCCACCAGCCATGGACAACTGGGCTACGAGCAGTACTTC.

This chain connects TRBV27 to TRBJ1-4; possible D gene TRBD1, 5 bases. CDR1 is MNHEY and CDR2 is SMNVEV in the germline V gene (reference sequence). CDR3 length equals 15 residues. V lost 1 base and J lost 0, with 6 bases in between. CDR3 sequence (DNA): TGTGCCAGCAGTTTATGGGGGGCAACTAATGAAAAACTGTTTTTT. Amino acid sequence: CASSLWGATNEKLFF.

The gene calls are TRBV9 and TRBJ2-7; D not certain. CDR1 and CDR2 (germline): SGDLS, YYNGEE. The CDR3 has 15 amino acids. V gave up 0 bases and J gave up 1 base, with 11 bases separating them. The CDR3 DNA reads as TGTGCCAGCAGCGTAGAGGACCTACAATCCTACGAGCAGTACTTC. It codes for CASSVEDLQSYEQYF.

The rearrangement uses TRBV19 and TRBJ1-2; D is perhaps TRBD1 (5 bases). The CDR3 is 12 residues long. V was shortened by 4 bases and J by 7 bases, with 10 bases between the two germline ends. CDR1 and CDR2 from the germline V gene are LNHDA and SQIVND (reference sequence). CDR3: CASSTGFSGYTF. CDR3 DNA sequence: TGTGCCAGTAGTACAGGGTTTAGTGGCTACACCTTC.

This chain links TRBV5-6 with TRBJ1-2, with D possibly TRBD1 on 6 matching bases. V was trimmed by 0 bases and J by 13 bases, leaving 19 bases between them. The CDR3 loop spans 14 amino acids. From germline, CDR1 is SGHDT and CDR2 YYEEEE. Written as DNA, the CDR3 is TGTGCCAGCAGCTTGGCCACAGGGAGTACTGGGTTCACCTTC. Translation: CASSLATGSTGFTF.